This TCR beta chain is from a study of naive and memory T cell subsets. General study findings and limits: The RNA method is potentially sensitive to activation and differentiation changes.

Germline V gene data show CDR1 as SGHTA and CDR2 as FQGNSA. This CDR3 spans 16 amino acids. V shed 3 bases and J shed 5 bases, with 19 bases lying between them. This clonotype was observed a handful of times. Its antigen is as yet unknown. The library had UMIs added by 3' ligation of an oligonucleotide to TCR cDNA. RNA was extracted from 2 to 2.5 ml of whole blood of healthy adults. Unsorted total RNA, about 1 to 1000 ng, was DNase treated before reverse transcription. Amplification of ligated cDNA took four PCR rounds with SP2 and nested alpha and beta constant primers. For blood and skin samples, reverse transcription used TCR alpha and beta constant primers. TCRdb re-analysed the 5' RACE reads in MiXCR, keeping a single row per CDR3 protein. Among 50,000 to 65,000 distinct CDR3 sequences, 7.6% were seen once, and the ten largest hold 9.8%.

The chain employs TRBV7-2 and TRBJ2-5, with a possible D match to TRBD1 (6 bases). The sequence derives from a female donor in good health. The CDR3 DNA reads as TGTGCCAGCAGCTTCCAGGGGTTGGTTTTCGGGGAGACCCAGTACTTC. Its protein is CASSFQGLVFGETQYF.